This T cell receptor (beta chain) originates from a study of blood T cell repertoires in COVID-19. Study overall: Samples came from the United States, Italy and Spain, spanning acute and convalescent COVID-19. In each case, the material was cDNA or gDNA derived from T cells, B-cell-depleted T cells, or PBMCs.

Original data processing: Amplification from reference gene primers served as the basis for estimated nucleated cell counts. Some clones are missing from TCRdb's copy, which holds only in-frame ones; the method was immunoSEQ multiplex PCR. V, J and clone size are those of that table, while D and trimming were read from the DNA. The sample lists hundreds of thousands of clones, about 89% occurring once. The V gene's germline CDR1 is MGHRA and CDR2 YSYEKL. The CDR3 length is 15 residues. V was clipped by 0 bases and J by 2 bases, with 10 bases between them. The clonotype comes from a woman between 55 and 75 years old with acute or convalescent COVID-19. The sample comprised peripheral blood. The V and J genes are TRBV4-1 and TRBJ1-1; D ambiguous. Written as DNA, the CDR3 is TGCGCCAGCAGCCAAGATGTACGGTCTAACACTGAAGCTTTCTTT. The encoded protein is CASSQDVRSNTEAFF.